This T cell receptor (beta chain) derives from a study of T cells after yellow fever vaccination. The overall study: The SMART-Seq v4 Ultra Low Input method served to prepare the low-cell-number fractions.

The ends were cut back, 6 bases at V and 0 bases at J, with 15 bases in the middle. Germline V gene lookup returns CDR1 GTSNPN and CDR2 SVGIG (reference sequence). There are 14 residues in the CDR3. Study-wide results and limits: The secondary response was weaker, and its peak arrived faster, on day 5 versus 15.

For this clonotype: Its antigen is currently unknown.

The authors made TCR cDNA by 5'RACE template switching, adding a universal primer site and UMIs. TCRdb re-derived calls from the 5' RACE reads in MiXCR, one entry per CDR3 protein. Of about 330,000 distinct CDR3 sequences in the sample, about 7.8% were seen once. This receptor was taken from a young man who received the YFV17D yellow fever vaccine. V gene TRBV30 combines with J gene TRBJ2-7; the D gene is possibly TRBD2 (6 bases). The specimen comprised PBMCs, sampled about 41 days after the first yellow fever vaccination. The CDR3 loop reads CACITAGSSYEQYF. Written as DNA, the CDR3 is TGTGCCTGCATCACGGCGGGGAGCTCCTACGAGCAGTACTTC.